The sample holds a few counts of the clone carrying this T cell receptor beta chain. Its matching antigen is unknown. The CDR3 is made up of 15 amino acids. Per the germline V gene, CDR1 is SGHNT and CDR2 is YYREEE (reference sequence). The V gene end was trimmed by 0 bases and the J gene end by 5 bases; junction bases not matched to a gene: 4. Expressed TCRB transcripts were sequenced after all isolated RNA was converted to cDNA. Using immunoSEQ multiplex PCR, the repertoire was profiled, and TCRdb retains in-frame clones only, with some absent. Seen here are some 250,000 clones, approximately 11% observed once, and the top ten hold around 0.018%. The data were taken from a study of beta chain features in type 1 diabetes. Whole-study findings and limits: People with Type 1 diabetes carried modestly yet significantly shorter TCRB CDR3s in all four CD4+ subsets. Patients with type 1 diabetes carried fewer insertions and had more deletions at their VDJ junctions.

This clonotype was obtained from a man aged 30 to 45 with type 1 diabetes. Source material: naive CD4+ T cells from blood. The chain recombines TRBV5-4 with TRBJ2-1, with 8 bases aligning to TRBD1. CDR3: CASSLAGGADNEQFF. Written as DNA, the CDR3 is TGTGCCAGCAGCTTGGCAGGGGGCGCGGACAATGAGCAGTTCTTC.